Shown below are 26 T cell receptor beta chains from a single sample sequenced in a study of blood T cell repertoires in COVID-19. Clones were read by immunoSEQ multiplex PCR, and TCRdb kept only the in-frame ones, dropping some. The sample has fewer than 300,000 clones, 70% to 80% seen once. Sequencing was performed on peripheral blood. These receptors all come from an elderly woman with acute or convalescent COVID-19.

This clone was observed a handful of times. The J gene is TRBJ1-4, the V gene TRBV2, with 9 bases aligning to TRBD1. Germline CDR1 is SNHLY and CDR2 is FYNNEI. CDR3 length equals 15 residues. V lost 3 bases and J lost 6; bases outside the gene matches: 5. The CDR3 sequence is CASSETGQGYEKLFF. The CDR3 DNA sequence: TGTGCCAGCAGTGAGACGGGACAGGGATATGAAAAACTGTTTTTT.

The chain couples TRBV7-3 to TRBJ2-3, with 8 bases lining up with TRBD2. CDR1 and CDR2 (germline): SGHTA, FQGTGA. The CDR3 is 14 residues long. V shed 3 bases and J 4 bases; nucleotides not matched to a gene: 3. The CDR3 reads CASSFRGGSDTQYF. The CDR3 DNA follows: TGTGCCAGCAGCTTCCGGGGGGGCTCAGATACGCAGTATTTT.

The rearrangement uses TRBV3-1 (or the pseudogene TRBV3-2) and TRBJ2-5, with a tentative D call TRBD2 (5 bases). Per germline, CDR1 LGHDT and CDR2 YNNKEL (reference sequence). The CDR3 totals 13 residues. The ends were cut back, 9 bases at V and 2 bases at J, with 13 bases in the middle. CDR3 in amino acids: CASSRGLQETQYF. CDR3 sequence (DNA): TGTGCCAGTTCCCGAGGGCTACAAGAGACCCAGTACTTC.

V and J are TRBV25-1 and TRBJ1-2; a possible D gene is TRBD1 (5 bases). The CDR3 is 15 residues long. V was pared by 2 bases and J by 4 bases, with 14 bases between. Germline V gene sequence: CDR1 MGHDK, CDR2 SYGVNS. CDR3 amino acids: CASSEKGTPAYGYTF. The CDR3 region has the DNA TGTGCCAGCAGTGAAAAAGGGACTCCCGCCTATGGCTACACCTTC.

This rearrangement joins TRBV5-6 to TRBJ2-2; TRBD1 agrees at 10 bases. Germline V gene data show CDR1 as SGHDT and CDR2 as YYEEEE. Unmatched junction bases numbered 1, after V lost 0 bases and J lost 2 bases. This CDR3 is 16 amino acids long. For the CDR3, the DNA is TGTGCCAGCAGCTTGGGGGACAGGGGAAACACCGGGGAGCTGTTTTTT. This codes for CASSLGDRGNTGELFF.

In its sample, this clone was seen once. The V and J genes are TRBV28 and TRBJ1-1, with 7 bases fitting TRBD1. Per germline, CDR1 MDHEN and CDR2 SYDVKM. The CDR3 consists of 15 residues. J gave up 0 bases and V 4 bases, and 5 bases lay outside the gene matches. The CDR3 here is CASSSRTGVNTEAFF. CDR3 in DNA: TGTGCCAGCAGTTCCCGCACAGGGGTGAACACTGAAGCTTTCTTT.

This rearrangement joins TRBV18 to TRBJ1-2, with D unresolved. The germline V gene has CDR1 KGHSH and CDR2 LQKENI. The CDR3 length is 15 residues. V dropped 3 bases and J dropped 3 bases, with 14 bases sitting between them. The CDR3 DNA is TGTGCCAGCTCACCCCGCGGGGAGGGCGACTATGGCTACACCTTC. Translating it yields CASSPRGEGDYGYTF.

The rearrangement uses TRBV18 and TRBJ2-3; TRBD2 is a possible D gene (5 bases). V gave up 1 base and J gave up 0 bases, with 5 bases separating them. Germline CDR1 and CDR2: KGHSH and LQKENI. This CDR3 spans 14 amino acids. The DNA of the CDR3 is TGTGCCAGCTCACCACTAGCGAGCACAGATACGCAGTATTTT. Translated, it gives CASSPLASTDTQYF.

This chain uses TRBV19 with TRBJ1-2; 10 nucleotides line up with TRBD1. V lost 7 bases and J lost 3; bases outside the gene matches: 20. CDR1 LNHDA and CDR2 SQIVND come from the germline V gene (reference sequence). The CDR3 runs to 19 residues. The CDR3 coding sequence is TGTGCCAGTAAACAGAGTTGGAGGTGGGGGACAGGGGCACACTATGGCTACACCTTC. Protein product: CASKQSWRWGTGAHYGYTF. Combining the CDR3 with reference TRBV19 and TRBJ1-2 gives the whole variable domain DGGITQSPKYLFRKEGQNVTLSCEQNLNHDAMYWYRQDPGQGLRLIYYSQIVNDFQKGDIAEGYSVSREKKESFPLTVTSAQKNPTAFYLCASKQSWRWGTGAHYGYTFGSGTRLTVV.

The chain couples TRBV7-6 to TRBJ2-1; 9 bases line up with TRBD2. With V trimmed by 1 base and J by 3 bases, 7 bases remained unmatched. This CDR3 comprises 17 residues. Looked up from germline, CDR1 is SGHVS and CDR2 is FNYEAQ. The CDR3 region is CASSLERAGGHYNEQFF. Here the CDR3 DNA reads TGTGCCAGCAGCTTAGAAAGGGCGGGGGGGCACTACAATGAGCAGTTCTTC.

V gene TRBV29-1 combines with J gene TRBJ2-7; D is possibly TRBD1 (6 bases). The CDR3 extends over 15 amino acids. Germline V gene data show CDR1 as SQVTM and CDR2 as ANQGSEA. V was trimmed by 4 bases and J by 3 bases, leaving 19 bases between them. The CDR3 region is CSVGGVRGKDYEQYF. CDR3 nucleotides: TGCAGCGTTGGGGGAGTCAGGGGCAAAGACTACGAGCAGTACTTC.

This chain connects TRBV6-5 to TRBJ1-5; 8 bases map to TRBD1. There are 15 residues in the CDR3. Germline-derived CDR1 and CDR2 are MNHEY and SVGAGI. Trimming took 4 bases from V and 1 from J; bases not matched to a gene: 3. The CDR3 region is CASSLQGASNQPQHF. For the CDR3, the DNA is TGTGCCAGCAGTTTGCAGGGGGCAAGCAATCAGCCCCAGCATTTT.

V gene TRBV6-6 combines with J gene TRBJ2-7; possibly TRBD2 for D (6 bases). From germline, CDR1 is MNHNY and CDR2 SVGAGI (reference sequence). The CDR3 consists of 13 residues. Trimming stripped 8 bases from V and 1 base from J, with 12 bases between. CDR3 sequence reads: CASQRVLSYEQYF. As DNA, the CDR3 is TGTGCCAGCCAGCGGGTACTTTCCTACGAGCAGTACTTC.

The rearrangement joins TRBV19 to TRBJ1-4; D gene unclear. Germline CDR1 and CDR2: LNHDA and SQIVND (reference sequence). This CDR3 is built from 14 residues. V was clipped by 0 bases and J by 8 bases, with 10 bases between them. The CDR3 is CASSIDSLGEKLFF. Written as DNA, the CDR3 is TGTGCCAGTAGTATAGACAGTCTGGGCGAAAAACTGTTTTTT.

The chain carries TRBV19 and TRBJ1-5, with D possibly TRBD1 on 5 matching bases. V shed 6 bases and J shed 2 bases, with 11 bases lying between them. The CDR3 loop spans 14 amino acids. Germline V gene data show CDR1 as LNHDA and CDR2 as SQIVND (reference sequence). The CDR3 loop reads CASSPQGGNQPQHF. The CDR3 DNA follows: TGTGCCAGTAGCCCCCAGGGTGGCAATCAGCCCCAGCATTTT.

This clone has just a few counts. The chain combines TRBV6-5 with TRBJ1-2, with D possibly matching TRBD1 (5 bases). CDR1 and CDR2 (germline): MNHEY, SVGAGI. The CDR3 runs 14 residues. V was cut by 2 bases and J by 3 bases, with 10 bases left in between. CDR3 loop: CASSYISTDYGYTF. CDR3 bases: TGTGCCAGCAGTTACATATCGACAGACTATGGCTACACCTTC.

The chain recombines TRBV6-5 with TRBJ2-1, with a tentative D call TRBD2 (7 bases). CDR1 and CDR2 from the germline V gene are MNHEY and SVGAGI. Trimming cost V 6 bases and J 10 bases, with 22 bases left between them. The length of the CDR3 is 15 residues. CDR3 region: CASRVGGLPLKEQFF. CDR3 nucleotide sequence: TGTGCCAGCAGAGTAGGGGGACTACCGCTGAAGGAGCAGTTCTTC.

The chain links TRBV5-6 to TRBJ2-7; 8 positions match TRBD1. CDR3 length equals 14 residues. V lost 2 bases and J lost 2; bases outside the gene matches: 3. Germline-derived CDR1 and CDR2 are SGHDT and YYEEEE. The CDR3 DNA reads as TGTGCCAGCAGCTTCGACAGGGGAACCTACGAGCAGTACTTC. This sequence encodes CASSFDRGTYEQYF.

V and J are TRBV5-1 and TRBJ1-1, with 11 bases identical to TRBD1. This CDR3 region has 18 residues. The germline CDR1 and CDR2 sequences are SGHRS and YFSETQ. V shed 0 bases and J 0 bases; nucleotides not matched to a gene: 7. The CDR3 bases are TGCGCCAGCAGCTTGGCGCCGGGACAGGGGGGTATGAACACTGAAGCTTTCTTT. Protein: CASSLAPGQGGMNTEAFF.

The CDR3 loop reads CASSADGFSYNEQFF. CDR3 bases: TGTGCCAGCAGCGCAGACGGGTTTTCCTACAATGAGCAGTTCTTC. The chain couples TRBV9 to TRBJ2-1; D remains ambiguous. This CDR3 is 15 amino acids long. V lost 3 bases and J lost 1, with 11 bases in between. From germline, CDR1 is SGDLS and CDR2 YYNGEE.

The chain recombines TRBV5-1 with TRBJ2-2; tentative D call: TRBD1 (6 bases). CDR1 is SGHRS and CDR2 is YFSETQ in the germline V gene. This CDR3 has 14 amino acids. Trimming took off 2 bases at V and 4 bases at J, with 9 bases between the two ends. CDR3 amino acids: CASSFQGSTGELFF. The DNA of the CDR3 is TGCGCCAGCAGCTTTCAGGGGAGCACCGGGGAGCTGTTTTTT. Combining the CDR3 with reference TRBV5-1 and TRBJ2-2 gives the whole variable domain KAGVTQTPRYLIKTRGQQVTLSCSPISGHRSVSWYQQTPGQGLQFLFEYFSETQRNKGNFPGRFSGRQFSNSRSEMNVSTLELGDSALYLCASSFQGSTGELFFGEGSRLTVL.

V usage is TRBV28 and J usage is TRBJ2-1; 9 positions agree with TRBD2. CDR1 and CDR2 (germline): MDHEN, SYDVKM. The CDR3 is 17 residues long. V trimming: 3 bases; J trimming: 2 bases; junction bases outside the gene matches: 8. CDR3 amino acids: CASSFPNSGSTYNEQFF. Here the CDR3 DNA reads TGTGCCAGCAGTTTCCCTAATAGCGGGAGTACCTACAATGAGCAGTTCTTC.

This chain links TRBV5-1 with TRBJ2-3, with a tentative D call TRBD1 (6 bases). V lost 1 base and J lost 4, with 10 bases in between. In germline, CDR1 is SGHRS, CDR2 YFSETQ. The length of the CDR3 is 14 residues. Here the CDR3 reads CASSLTGLADTQYF. CDR3 DNA: TGCGCCAGCAGCTTGACAGGGTTAGCAGATACGCAGTATTTT.

This clone was counted once. V usage is TRBV4-1 and J usage is TRBJ1-5, with D maybe TRBD1 (5 bases). The germline V and J ends were trimmed by 4 bases and 2 bases, with 18 bases remaining between them. The CDR3 loop spans 17 amino acids. Germline V gives CDR1 MGHRA, CDR2 YSYEKL. CDR3: CASSRLVVAGGNQPQHF. In nucleotides, the CDR3 is TGCGCCAGCAGCCGCTTGGTGGTTGCGGGGGGCAATCAGCCCCAGCATTTT.

This clone was counted once. The chain uses TRBV11-1 and TRBJ2-2, with D perhaps TRBD1 (7 bases). The CDR3 runs to 15 residues. The V end lost 1 base, the J end lost 5 bases, and 11 bases lay between the germline ends. From germline, CDR1 is SGHAT and CDR2 FQDESV (reference sequence). This chain's CDR3 is CASSLGGTVTGELFF. CDR3 nucleotide sequence: TGTGCCAGCAGCTTAGGCGGGACAGTTACCGGGGAGCTGTTTTTT.

The chain combines TRBV6-1 with TRBJ1-5; unclear D gene. Germline CDR1 and CDR2: MNHNS and SASEGT. The CDR3 runs to 19 residues. Between the trimmed V and J ends, which lost 2 bases and 0 bases, there was a span of 20 bases. In DNA, the CDR3 is TGTGCCAGCAGTGAAATAGGCGAATCCCTAGGCCATAGCAATCAGCCCCAGCATTTT. It translates to CASSEIGESLGHSNQPQHF.